What follows are 25 T cell receptor beta chains derived from one specimen sequenced in a study of OX40 agonist ivuxolimab in advanced cancers. Assay: immunoSEQ multiplex PCR; the TCRdb copy retains only in-frame clones and omits some. Here the sample spans roughly 29,000 clones, roughly nine tenths being singletons. The sample here was CD4+ or CD8+ T cells sorted from blood, taken in a trial of the OX40 agonist ivuxolimab. The receptors here all came from an adult with an advanced solid tumor such as melanoma, head and neck, liver or kidney cancer.

V gene TRBV7-9 combines with J gene TRBJ1-2; D remains ambiguous. The CDR3 spans 16 residues. The germline gives CDR1 SEHNR, CDR2 FQNEAQ (reference sequence). V shed 1 base and J shed 4 bases, with 16 bases lying between them. The CDR3 bases are TGTGCCAGCAGCTTAGGGGGAGAAGCTATGAGCTATGGCTACACCTTC. Translating gives CASSLGGEAMSYGYTF.

This chain connects TRBV5-1 to TRBJ2-3, with 12 bases matching TRBD2. The CDR3 is made up of 18 amino acids. Germline V gene sequence: CDR1 SGHRS, CDR2 YFSETQ. Trimming removed 0 bases from V and 5 bases from J; junction bases left unmatched: 10. Here the CDR3 reads CASSLGLAGVLAGDTQYF. CDR3 nucleotides: TGCGCCAGCAGCTTGGGACTAGCGGGAGTCTTGGCGGGAGATACGCAGTATTTT. The variable domain in full, completed from reference TRBV5-1 and TRBJ2-3, reads KAGVTQTPRYLIKTRGQQVTLSCSPISGHRSVSWYQQTPGQGLQFLFEYFSETQRNKGNFPGRFSGRQFSNSRSEMNVSTLELGDSALYLCASSLGLAGVLAGDTQYFGPGTRLTVL.

The rearrangement uses TRBV19 and TRBJ2-1; 8 positions agree with TRBD2. CDR1 and CDR2 (germline): LNHDA, SQIVND (reference sequence). V trimming: 1 base; J trimming: 4 bases; junction bases outside the gene matches: 6. This CDR3 spans 16 amino acids. Here the CDR3 DNA reads TGTGCCAGTAGTATAGTCAGTAGCGGGACATACAATGAGCAGTTCTTC. Translating gives CASSIVSSGTYNEQFF. Full variable domain (outside the CDR3, taken from reference TRBV19 and TRBJ2-1): DGGITQSPKYLFRKEGQNVTLSCEQNLNHDAMYWYRQDPGQGLRLIYYSQIVNDFQKGDIAEGYSVSREKKESFPLTVTSAQKNPTAFYLCASSIVSSGTYNEQFFGPGTRLTVL.

The chain carries TRBV19 and TRBJ2-2; TRBD1 agrees at 7 bases. The germline V gene encodes CDR1 LNHDA and CDR2 SQIVND (reference sequence). Losses at the gene ends were 9 bases for V and 5 bases for J; bases not matched to a gene: 6. The CDR3 totals 13 residues. The CDR3 coding sequence is TGTGCCAGCGACAGGGTAGGAACCGGGGAGCTGTTTTTT. Protein product: CASDRVGTGELFF.

The chain uses TRBV7-8 and TRBJ2-1; tentatively, D is TRBD1 (6 bases). In germline, CDR1 is SGHVS, CDR2 FQNEAQ. Trimming shortened V by 1 base and J by 14 bases, and 18 bases separated the two germline ends. The CDR3 is made up of 14 amino acids. This CDR3 reads CASSLEFGQLGEFF. In DNA form, the CDR3 reads TGTGCCAGCAGCTTAGAGTTCGGACAGCTTGGAGAGTTCTTC.

This chain joins TRBV7-6 and TRBJ1-2; no clear D gene. Germline V gene lookup returns CDR1 SGHVS and CDR2 FNYEAQ. The CDR3 has 14 residues. Trimming removed 2 bases from V and 4 bases from J, with 11 bases in between. CDR3 in DNA: TGTGCCAGCAGCTTAAGCCAGCTAGGCTATGGCTACACCTTC. Its protein is CASSLSQLGYGYTF.

Regarding this clone: Additional DNA sequences in this sample encode the identical CDR3. The chain links TRBV9 to TRBJ2-7; possibly TRBD2 for D (7 bases). The CDR3 loop spans 14 amino acids. CDR1 and CDR2 from the germline V gene are SGDLS and YYNGEE. The V end was cut by 2 bases, the J end by 3 bases, with 12 bases between. The CDR3 DNA follows: TGTGCCAGCAGCGTCGGAGGGGGGGACTACGAGCAGTACTTC. Amino acid sequence: CASSVGGGDYEQYF. The full variable domain, in which reference TRBV9 and TRBJ2-7 provide the parts outside the CDR3, is DSGVTQTPKHLITATGQRVTLRCSPRSGDLSVYWYQQSLDQGLQFLIQYYNGEERAKGNILERFSAQQFPDLHSELNLSSLELGDSALYFCASSVGGGDYEQYFGPGTRLTVT.

V usage is TRBV9 and J usage is TRBJ2-1, with D perhaps TRBD2 (5 bases). V lost 0 bases to trimming and J lost 5 bases, with 12 bases between them. CDR3 length: 15 residues. Germline V gives CDR1 SGDLS, CDR2 YYNGEE. CDR3 amino acids: CASSVVSGHDNEQFF. The CDR3 bases are TGTGCCAGCAGCGTAGTCAGCGGCCACGACAATGAGCAGTTCTTC.

This chain joins TRBV6-5 and TRBJ2-3; TRBD1 might be the D (7 bases). The CDR3 consists of 15 residues. Germline CDR1 is MNHEY and CDR2 is SVGAGI. V dropped 4 bases and J dropped 8 bases, with 19 bases sitting between them. The CDR3 sequence is CASSLTRGVWGTQYF. In DNA, the CDR3 is TGTGCCAGCAGTTTGACCAGGGGGGTTTGGGGTACGCAGTATTTT.

This clone was seen only once. The chain carries TRBV27 and TRBJ2-2, with D possibly matching TRBD2 (5 bases). The germline CDR1 and CDR2 sequences are MNHEY and SMNVEV (reference sequence). Deletions cut 4 bases from V and 1 base from J, with 10 bases between. The CDR3 contains 15 residues. The CDR3 is CASSSSGRNTGELFF. In DNA form, the CDR3 reads TGTGCCAGCAGTTCGTCGGGGAGGAACACCGGGGAGCTGTTTTTT.

The chain uses TRBV30 and TRBJ2-1; D is perhaps TRBD1 or TRBD2 (5 bases each). The CDR3 length is 14 residues. Germline V gene lookup returns CDR1 GTSNPN and CDR2 SVGIG (reference sequence). V lost 1 base and J 4 bases, leaving 11 bases between the germline ends. Here the CDR3 DNA reads TGTGCCTGGAGTGAGGGGCGGGCGTACAATGAGCAGTTCTTC. Amino acids: CAWSEGRAYNEQFF.

V usage is TRBV11-2 and J usage is TRBJ1-1, with D perhaps TRBD1 (5 bases). Germline values: CDR1 SGHAT, CDR2 FQNNGV. The CDR3 extends over 18 amino acids. V was trimmed by 3 bases and J by 5 bases, leaving 25 bases between them. For the CDR3, the DNA is TGTGCCAGCAGCTTGGAGAATTTTCGGGACGGAAGATCAACTGAAGCTTTCTTT. Residues: CASSLENFRDGRSTEAFF.

This chain uses TRBV5-8 with TRBJ1-6; D remains ambiguous. The CDR3 runs to 15 residues. Germline CDR1 and CDR2: SGHTS and YDEGEE. Deletions cut 1 base from V and 6 bases from J, with 11 bases between. The CDR3 reads CASSLTAAGNSPLHF. As DNA, the CDR3 is TGTGCCAGCAGCTTGACAGCGGCGGGTAATTCACCCCTCCACTTT. Supplemented by reference TRBV5-8 and TRBJ1-6, the full variable domain reads EAGVTQSPTHLIKTRGQQATLRCSPISGHTSVYWYQQALGLGLQFLLWYDEGEERNRGNFPPRFSGRQFPNYSSELNVNALELEDSALYLCASSLTAAGNSPLHFGNGTRLTVT.

This clone was picked up one time. The rearrangement links TRBV27 to TRBJ2-1; D not certain. The CDR3 runs 14 residues. Trimming removed 4 bases from V and 0 bases from J, with 7 bases in between. Germline loops: CDR1 MNHEY, CDR2 SMNVEV (reference sequence). Here the CDR3 reads CASSSGPSYNEQFF. The CDR3 coding sequence is TGTGCCAGCAGTTCCGGACCCTCCTACAATGAGCAGTTCTTC.

The chain links TRBV19 to TRBJ2-2; 8 bases align to TRBD1. This CDR3 spans 14 amino acids. J was trimmed by 7 bases and V by 3 bases; bases with no gene match: 4. Per germline, CDR1 LNHDA and CDR2 SQIVND (reference sequence). CDR3 loop: CASSIGQGIGELFF. CDR3 nucleotide sequence: TGTGCCAGTAGTATCGGACAGGGTATCGGGGAGCTGTTTTTT.

The DNA for the CDR3 is TGTGCCAGCAGCCCCACCGCCGGGGGGTACGAGCAGTACTTC. Translating it yields CASSPTAGGYEQYF. The chain has TRBV4-2 and TRBJ2-5, with 7 bases matching TRBD2. The DNA end is more similar to TRBJ2-7, so the J call may be wrong. Germline CDR1 LGHNA, CDR2 YNFKEQ. This CDR3 comprises 14 residues.

V is TRBV10-3 and J is TRBJ2-3, with TRBD2 identical over 14 bases. With 6 bases clipped from V and 4 bases from J, the junction kept 9 bases outside the gene matches. The CDR3 has 17 residues. Germline V gene sequence: CDR1 ENHRY, CDR2 SYGVKD. This CDR3 reads CAISTTGLAGVADTQYF. CDR3 DNA: TGTGCCATCAGCACTACGGGACTAGCGGGAGTAGCAGATACGCAGTATTTT.

The V and J genes are TRBV19 and TRBJ2-5; D not certain. The J call may be mistaken, given a closer DNA end match to TRBJ2-7. Germline loops: CDR1 LNHDA, CDR2 SQIVND (reference sequence). The CDR3 totals 13 residues. In DNA, the CDR3 is TGTGCCAGTAGTATTGTTACATCCCCCGAGCAGTACTTC. Its protein product is CASSIVTSPEQYF.

The chain links TRBV27 to TRBJ2-4; 8 positions match TRBD2. V gave up 8 bases and J gave up 2 bases; unmatched junction bases: 8. Germline CDR1 MNHEY, CDR2 SMNVEV (reference sequence). The CDR3 is made up of 15 amino acids. CDR3 protein: CASGREGRSKNIQYF. The CDR3 DNA follows: TGTGCCAGCGGACGGGAGGGCAGATCCAAAAACATTCAGTACTTC.

The V call is TRBV10-3, the J call TRBJ1-2, with D possibly TRBD1 on 5 matching bases. The germline V gene has CDR1 ENHRY and CDR2 SYGVKD. The germline V and J ends were trimmed by 4 bases and 6 bases, with 6 bases remaining between them. The CDR3 is 11 amino acids. CDR3 residues: CAISGGDGYTF. The CDR3, as DNA: TGTGCCATCAGTGGAGGGGATGGCTACACCTTC.

The rearrangement links TRBV7-9 to TRBJ1-2, with 7 bases fitting TRBD1. J gave up 1 base and V 3 bases, and 5 bases lay outside the gene matches. The CDR3 runs 15 residues. Germline assignment: CDR1 SEHNR and CDR2 FQNEAQ (reference sequence). The CDR3, as DNA: TGTGCCAGCAGCTTGGGGACAGCCATTAACTATGGCTACACCTTC. This encodes CASSLGTAINYGYTF.

The V call is TRBV6-6, the J call TRBJ1-2; 9 bases are a match to TRBD1. The CDR3 consists of 15 residues. CDR1 MNHNY and CDR2 SVGAGI come from the germline V gene (reference sequence). J was trimmed by 7 bases and V by 0 bases; bases with no gene match: 6. This chain's CDR3 is CASSYSGTGSGGYTF. CDR3 coding DNA: TGTGCCAGCAGTTACTCCGGGACAGGGAGTGGTGGCTACACCTTC.

J is TRBJ2-1 and V is TRBV29-1, with 12 bases lining up with TRBD2. This CDR3 comprises 14 residues. Germline-derived CDR1 and CDR2 are SQVTM and ANQGSEA. The junction had 4 bases not matched to a gene; V was cut back by 6 bases and J by 4 bases. The CDR3 DNA is TGCAGCGTGATCGGGACTAGCGGGTACAATGAGCAGTTCTTC. Its protein is CSVIGTSGYNEQFF.

The genes are TRBV4-1 and TRBJ2-1; 8 positions match TRBD2. With 5 bases clipped from V and 4 bases from J, the junction kept 7 bases outside the gene matches. This CDR3 has 15 residues. Germline assignment: CDR1 MGHRA and CDR2 YSYEKL. The CDR3 coding sequence is TGCGCCAGCAGCGGCTTGATAGCGGGGTACAATGAGCAGTTCTTC. Encoded protein: CASSGLIAGYNEQFF.

This chain uses TRBV9 with TRBJ1-5, with 8 bases identical to TRBD1. CDR3 length equals 15 residues. J was trimmed by 6 bases and V by 5 bases; bases with no gene match: 10. CDR1 and CDR2 from the germline V gene are SGDLS and YYNGEE. CDR3 DNA sequence: TGTGCCAGCAGTGGGGGGCAGGGGGCTTTTCAGCCCCAGCATTTT. It is translated as CASSGGQGAFQPQHF.